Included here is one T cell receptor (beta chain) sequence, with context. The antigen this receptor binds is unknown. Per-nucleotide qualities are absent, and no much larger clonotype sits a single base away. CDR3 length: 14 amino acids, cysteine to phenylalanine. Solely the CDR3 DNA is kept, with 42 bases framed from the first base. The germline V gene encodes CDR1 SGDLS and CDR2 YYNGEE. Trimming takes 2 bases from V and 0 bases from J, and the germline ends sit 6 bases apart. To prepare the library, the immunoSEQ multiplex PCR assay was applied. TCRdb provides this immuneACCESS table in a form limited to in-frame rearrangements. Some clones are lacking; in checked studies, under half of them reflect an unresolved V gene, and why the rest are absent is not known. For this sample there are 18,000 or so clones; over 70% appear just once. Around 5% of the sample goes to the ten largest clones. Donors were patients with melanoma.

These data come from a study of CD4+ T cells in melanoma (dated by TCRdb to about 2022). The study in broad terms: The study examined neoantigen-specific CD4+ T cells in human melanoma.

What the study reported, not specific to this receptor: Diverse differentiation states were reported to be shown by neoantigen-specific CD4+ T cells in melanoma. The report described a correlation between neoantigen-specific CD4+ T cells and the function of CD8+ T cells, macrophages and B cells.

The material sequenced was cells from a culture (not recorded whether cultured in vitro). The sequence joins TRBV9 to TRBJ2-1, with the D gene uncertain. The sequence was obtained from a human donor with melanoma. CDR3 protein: CASSVPGSYNEQFF. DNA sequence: TGTGCCAGCAGCGTTCCCGGCTCCTACAATGAGCAGTTCTTC. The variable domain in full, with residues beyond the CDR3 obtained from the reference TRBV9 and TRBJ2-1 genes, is DSGVTQTPKHLITATGQRVTLRCSPRSGDLSVYWYQQSLDQGLQFLIQYYNGEERAKGNILERFSAQQFPDLHSELNLSSLELGDSALYFCASSVPGSYNEQFFGPGTRLTVL.